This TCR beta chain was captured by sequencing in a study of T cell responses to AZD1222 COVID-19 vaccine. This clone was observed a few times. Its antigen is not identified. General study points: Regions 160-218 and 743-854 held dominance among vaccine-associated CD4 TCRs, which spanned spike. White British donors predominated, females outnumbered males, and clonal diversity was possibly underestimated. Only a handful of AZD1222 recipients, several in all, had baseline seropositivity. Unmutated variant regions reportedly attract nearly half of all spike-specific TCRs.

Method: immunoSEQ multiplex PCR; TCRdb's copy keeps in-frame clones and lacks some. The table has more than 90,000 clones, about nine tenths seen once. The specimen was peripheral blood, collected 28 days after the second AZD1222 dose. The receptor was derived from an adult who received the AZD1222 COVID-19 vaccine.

The CDR3 DNA reads TGTGCCAGCAGCGTTACAGAAGACAGGGGAGGGTACAATGAGCAGTTCTTC. This encodes CASSVTEDRGGYNEQFF. The chain uses TRBV9 and TRBJ2-1; TRBD1 might be the D (8 bases). CDR3 length: 17 amino acids. CDR1 SGDLS and CDR2 YYNGEE come from the germline V gene. V was cut by 2 bases and J by 4 bases, with 19 bases left in between.